This TCR beta chain was captured in a study of blood T cell repertoires in COVID-19. Study details: Some COVID-19 samples were acute and others convalescent; all came from the United States, Italy and Spain. PBMCs, B-cell-depleted T cells, or T cells provided the cDNA or gDNA that made up the material.

Authors' analysis steps: Reference gene primer amplification in the assay estimated nucleated cell counts. Some clones are missing from TCRdb's copy, which holds only in-frame ones; the method was immunoSEQ multiplex PCR. Clonal size and the V and J genes are those of that table, whereas D and trimming came from the DNA. This sample has 200,000 to 250,000 clones; approximately 91% occur once, and the top ten carry 5.5% to 8%. V lost 5 bases and J lost 0, with 13 bases in between. The CDR3 spans 15 residues. CDR1 and CDR2 from the germline V gene are PRHDT and FYEKMQ (reference sequence). Sequenced: peripheral blood. The TCR comes from a man aged 60 to 69 who had recovered from COVID-19. The chain has TRBV13 and TRBJ1-1; TRBD1 is a possible D gene (5 bases). CDR3 DNA sequence: TGTGCCAGCAGCCCTACCGGGGGAATGAACACTGAAGCTTTCTTT. Translated: CASSPTGGMNTEAFF.